These 32 T cell receptor beta chains came from one sample sequenced in a study of shared clonotypes between healthy human individuals. CD45RO-negative cells were positively selected for CCR7, leaving out terminally differentiated effector memory CD45RA+ cells. Method: immunoSEQ multiplex PCR; TCRdb's copy keeps in-frame clones and lacks some. The sample contains over 2,000,000 clones, about 93% of which appear only once. Sample: naive CD8+ T cells from PBMCs. The source is a man aged 18 to 29 in good health. Some clones in this sample may be carry-over from other donors' samples.

The chain recombines TRBV27 with TRBJ1-2; D may be TRBD1 (5 bases). V was clipped by 9 bases and J by 5 bases, with 13 bases between them. The CDR3 contains 12 residues. Germline V gene lookup returns CDR1 MNHEY and CDR2 SMNVEV (reference sequence). CDR3 residues: CASQGEGYGYTF. In DNA, the CDR3 is TGTGCCAGTCAAGGGGAAGGTTATGGCTACACCTTC.

The chain combines TRBV7-3 with TRBJ2-5, with 11 positions matching TRBD2. The CDR3 is 13 amino acids. V gave up 8 bases and J gave up 4 bases; unmatched junction bases: 3. CDR1 is SGHTA, CDR2 FQGTGA, per germline. CDR3 residues: CASASGRLETQYF. CDR3 bases: TGTGCCAGCGCTAGCGGGAGGCTAGAGACCCAGTACTTC.

This rearrangement joins TRBV28 to TRBJ1-4, with 8 nucleotides matching TRBD1. The trim removed 5 bases at V and 4 bases at J, leaving 6 bases unmatched. The CDR3 is 15 residues long. The V gene's germline CDR1 is MDHEN and CDR2 SYDVKM. CDR3 sequence (DNA): TGTGCCAGCAGTGAAGGGACAGGTGATAATGAAAAACTGTTTTTT. Translating it yields CASSEGTGDNEKLFF.

V gene TRBV9 combines with J gene TRBJ2-1; D is unclear. The V gene's germline CDR1 is SGDLS and CDR2 YYNGEE. The CDR3 is 14 residues long. Trimming removed 2 bases from V and 8 bases from J, with 14 bases in between. The CDR3 DNA reads as TGTGCCAGCAGCGTTGGGCCCCCCTTCGATGAGCAGTTCTTC. Amino acid sequence: CASSVGPPFDEQFF.

The chain joins TRBV29-1 to TRBJ2-2; D not certain. V gave up 4 bases and J gave up 5 bases, with 8 bases separating them. Germline V gives CDR1 SQVTM, CDR2 ANQGSEA. The length of the CDR3 is 12 residues. In nucleotides, the CDR3 is TGCAGCGTTGTTGAGGAGACCGGGGAGCTGTTTTTT. It specifies CSVVEETGELFF.

CDR3 loop: CASSRQTSWSKNIQYF. The CDR3 nucleotides are TGTGCCAGCAGCAGACAGACTAGCTGGTCCAAAAACATTCAGTACTTC. The chain carries TRBV28 and TRBJ2-4, with 7 nucleotides matching TRBD2. Unmatched junction bases numbered 10, after V lost 6 bases and J lost 2 bases. The CDR3 is made up of 16 amino acids. Germline V lookup: CDR1 MDHEN, CDR2 SYDVKM.

CDR3 nucleotides: TGTGCCAGCAGCTTCGTACCTGATAGCGGGAGGGCGAACACCGGGGAGCTGTTTTTT. It is translated as CASSFVPDSGRANTGELFF. The V and J genes are TRBV7-8 and TRBJ2-2, with 11 bases lining up with TRBD2. The CDR3 has 19 residues. V lost 3 bases and J lost 0; bases outside the gene matches: 9. Germline values: CDR1 SGHVS, CDR2 FQNEAQ.

This sequence joins TRBV30 and TRBJ2-5; 11 positions agree with TRBD2. Gene TRBJ2-7 matches the end of the DNA better, so the J call may be wrong. The V gene's germline CDR1 is GTSNPN and CDR2 SVGIG (reference sequence). This CDR3 region has 12 residues. Here the CDR3 DNA reads TGTGCCTGCACTAGCGGGAGATACGAGCAGTACTTC. Translating gives CACTSGRYEQYF.

This rearrangement joins TRBV7-2 to TRBJ2-7; 10 positions match TRBD1. Germline CDR1 and CDR2: SGHTA and FQGNSA. V shed 6 bases and J 2 bases; nucleotides not matched to a gene: 7. The length of the CDR3 is 15 residues. CDR3 DNA sequence: TGTGCCAGCAGTCACCCGGGACAGGGGCCCTACGAGCAGTACTTC. This sequence encodes CASSHPGQGPYEQYF.

V and J are TRBV4-3 and TRBJ2-4, with D perhaps TRBD2 (7 bases). The CDR3 is 15 amino acids. Germline CDR1 is LGHNA and CDR2 is YSLEER. V lost 0 bases, J lost 8 bases, and 14 bases lay in between. For the CDR3, the DNA is TGCGCCAGCAGCCAAGATTCGGGGGGCGACGACATTCAGTACTTC. Translating it yields CASSQDSGGDDIQYF.

This clone occurred once. V gene TRBV7-6 combines with J gene TRBJ2-1; tentatively, D is TRBD1 (5 bases). V was cut by 4 bases and J by 0 bases, with 13 bases left in between. Per the germline V gene, CDR1 is SGHVS and CDR2 is FNYEAQ. The CDR3 contains 16 residues. In DNA form, the CDR3 reads TGTGCCAGCAGCTCTGGGGCGGAAAGCTCCTACAATGAGCAGTTCTTC. Residues: CASSSGAESSYNEQFF.

The V and J genes are TRBV4-1 and TRBJ2-7; 11 nucleotides line up with TRBD2. This CDR3 region has 15 residues. CDR1 MGHRA and CDR2 YSYEKL come from the germline V gene. V shed 2 bases, J shed 2 bases, and the junction held 2 bases outside the gene matches. CDR3 DNA: TGCGCCAGCAGCCAAACGACTAGCGGGACCTACGAGCAGTACTTC. Protein: CASSQTTSGTYEQYF.

The chain carries TRBV7-9 and TRBJ2-7, with 8 positions matching TRBD1. Germline CDR1 and CDR2: SEHNR and FQNEAQ (reference sequence). With V trimmed by 5 bases and J by 2 bases, 17 bases remained unmatched. The CDR3 spans 18 residues. CDR3 in DNA: TGTGCCAGCAGCACCAACAGGGGGGAGATGGAAACCCCCTACGAGCAGTACTTC. Translation: CASSTNRGEMETPYEQYF.

The CDR3 DNA reads TGTGCCAGCAGTTTATCGATTGCGGGACTCTACGAGCAGTACTTC. Amino acid sequence: CASSLSIAGLYEQYF. V gene TRBV27 combines with J gene TRBJ2-7; D is possibly TRBD2 (6 bases). CDR1 and CDR2 (germline): MNHEY, SMNVEV (reference sequence). V lost 0 bases to trimming and J lost 3 bases, with 12 bases between them. The CDR3 is 15 residues long.

Concerning this clone: The identical CDR3 is also encoded by other nucleotide sequences in the sample. The chain joins TRBV15 to TRBJ2-7, with a possible D match to TRBD1 (5 bases). Germline assignment: CDR1 LNHNV and CDR2 YYDKDF (reference sequence). This CDR3 region has 15 residues. Trimming removed 1 base at V and 2 bases at J, with 12 bases between. The CDR3 coding sequence is TGTGCCACCAGCAGAGGGTCTGGCAGGGCCTACGAGCAGTACTTC. Amino acid sequence: CATSRGSGRAYEQYF.

The chain employs TRBV29-1 and TRBJ2-7; D call uncertain. Germline V CDR1 and CDR2: SQVTM, ANQGSEA. Trimming removed 4 bases from V and 0 bases from J, with 13 bases in between. The CDR3 contains 14 residues. The CDR3 region has the DNA TGCAGCGTTGTACGGACGGAGAGCTCCTACGAGCAGTACTTC. Its translation: CSVVRTESSYEQYF.

This clone has only a few counts. V usage is TRBV30 and J usage is TRBJ1-5; D perhaps matches TRBD1 (6 bases). V was clipped by 1 base and J by 7 bases, with 14 bases between them. Germline lookup yields CDR1 GTSNPN and CDR2 SVGIG (reference sequence). The CDR3 consists of 14 residues. CDR3 in amino acids: CAWSGFTQGQPQHF. The CDR3 nucleotides are TGTGCCTGGAGTGGGTTCACACAGGGCCAGCCCCAGCATTTT.

The chain recombines TRBV28 with TRBJ2-1, with 9 bases lining up with TRBD2. The V gene end was trimmed by 3 bases and the J gene end by 9 bases; junction bases not matched to a gene: 12. The CDR3 has 16 amino acids. Germline CDR1 MDHEN, CDR2 SYDVKM. CDR3 in amino acids: CASSFGLAGIFGEQFF. CDR3 nucleotides: TGTGCCAGCAGTTTTGGGCTAGCGGGGATCTTCGGTGAGCAGTTCTTC.

V and J are TRBV4-2 and TRBJ2-7; 12 bases are shared with TRBD2. The CDR3 has 18 residues. V gave up 0 bases and J gave up 0 bases; unmatched junction bases: 6. CDR1 is LGHNA, CDR2 YNFKEQ, per germline. DNA of the CDR3: TGTGCCAGCAGCCAAGAACCGGGACTAGCGGGTAGCTCCTACGAGCAGTACTTC. Translated, it gives CASSQEPGLAGSSYEQYF.

V and J are TRBV10-1 and TRBJ2-7; TRBD1 matches 8 bases. V lost 2 bases and J lost 4; bases outside the gene matches: 1. CDR3 length: 13 amino acids. The germline CDR1 and CDR2 sequences are WNHNN and SYGVQD (reference sequence). CDR3 DNA sequence: TGCGCCAGCAGTGAGGGACAGGGATACGAGCAGTACTTC. It translates to CASSEGQGYEQYF.

A note on this clone: This CDR3 is also generated by other DNA sequences in the sample. V is TRBV7-2 and J is TRBJ2-7, with no clear D. CDR1 is SGHTA, CDR2 FQGNSA, per germline. CDR3 length: 13 amino acids. The ends were cut back, 2 bases at V and 0 bases at J, with 5 bases in the middle. The CDR3 region is CASSLTSSYEQYF. Here the CDR3 DNA reads TGTGCCAGCAGCTTAACTTCCTCCTACGAGCAGTACTTC.

The chain carries TRBV7-8 and TRBJ2-3; 9 nucleotides align to TRBD2. CDR3 length: 18 amino acids. V lost 2 bases, J lost 8 bases, and 17 bases stayed unmatched. The germline CDR1 and CDR2 sequences are SGHVS and FQNEAQ. The CDR3 DNA sequence: TGTGCCAGCAGCTTAATTGAGGGGTCTAGCGGGATGGTGGGTACGCAGTATTTT. It translates to CASSLIEGSSGMVGTQYF. Complete variable domain (other parts from reference TRBV7-8 and TRBJ2-3): GAGVSQSPRYKVAKRGQDVALRCDPISGHVSLFWYQQALGQGPEFLTYFQNEAQLDKSGLPSDRFFAERPEGSVSTLKIQRTQQEDSAVYLCASSLIEGSSGMVGTQYFGPGTRLTVL.

This clone has just one count. This chain connects TRBV28 to TRBJ1-1; a weak D match, TRBD1 (6 bases). Trimming took 6 bases from V and 0 from J, leaving 11 bases between them. The CDR3 loop spans 14 amino acids. CDR1 is MDHEN and CDR2 is SYDVKM in the germline V gene. In DNA, the CDR3 is TGTGCCAGCAGGCTAGGGGGAATGAACACTGAAGCTTTCTTT. This encodes CASRLGGMNTEAFF.

In this sample, this clone turned up once. The CDR3 sequence: CATSSERAQYF. The CDR3, as DNA: TGTGCCACCAGCAGCGAGAGGGCCCAGTACTTC. V is TRBV15 and J is TRBJ2-5, with a weak D call TRBD2 (5 bases). Trimming took 3 bases from V and 9 from J, leaving 8 bases between them. The CDR3 has 11 residues. CDR1 LNHNV and CDR2 YYDKDF come from the germline V gene (reference sequence).

The CDR3 nucleotides are TGTGCCAGTAGTATAATGGGGGAGAAACTGTTTTTT. Protein sequence: CASSIMGEKLFF. The V and J genes are TRBV19 and TRBJ1-4; D perhaps matches TRBD1 (5 bases). V was pared by 2 bases and J by 11 bases, with 9 bases between. The CDR3 has 12 residues. The V gene's germline CDR1 is LNHDA and CDR2 SQIVND (reference sequence). Complete variable domain (other parts from reference TRBV19 and TRBJ1-4): DGGITQSPKYLFRKEGQNVTLSCEQNLNHDAMYWYRQDPGQGLRLIYYSQIVNDFQKGDIAEGYSVSREKKESFPLTVTSAQKNPTAFYLCASSIMGEKLFFGSGTQLSVL.

The chain employs TRBV5-6 and TRBJ2-7, with no clear D. This CDR3 region has 14 residues. The germline CDR1 and CDR2 sequences are SGHDT and YYEEEE. V lost 4 bases to trimming and J lost 4 bases, with 15 bases between them. The CDR3 region is CASSLISRGYEQYF. The CDR3 nucleotides are TGTGCCAGCAGCCTTATAAGTCGCGGTTACGAGCAGTACTTC.

The rearrangement links TRBV19 to TRBJ2-6, with 7 bases that match TRBD2. Germline CDR1 reads LNHDA; CDR2 reads SQIVND (reference sequence). The CDR3 covers 17 residues. V lost 0 bases and J lost 5; bases outside the gene matches: 7. The DNA of the CDR3 is TGTGCCAGTAGTATAGATAGGGAGGGCCAAAGGGCCAACGTCCTGACTTTC. Encoded protein: CASSIDREGQRANVLTF.

V and J are TRBV27 and TRBJ2-2; 9 nucleotides match TRBD1. CDR1 and CDR2 (germline): MNHEY, SMNVEV (reference sequence). After removal of 3 bases from V and 4 bases from J, the junction contained 12 bases not matched to a gene. The CDR3 extends over 18 amino acids. The CDR3 DNA follows: TGTGCCAGCAGTTTCCCCGGTGACAGGGGGAGGTTCACCGGGGAGCTGTTTTTT. Protein sequence: CASSFPGDRGRFTGELFF.

The chain combines TRBV7-6 with TRBJ2-1; maybe TRBD2 (5 bases). Trimming took 0 bases from V and 2 from J, leaving 20 bases between them. CDR1 and CDR2 (germline): SGHVS, FNYEAQ. CDR3 length: 19 residues. CDR3 nucleotide sequence: TGTGCCAGCAGCTTAGCACGTCCTATCGGGAACCCTCCCTACAATGAGCAGTTCTTC. Amino acids: CASSLARPIGNPPYNEQFF.

The chain employs TRBV5-4 and TRBJ1-1, with a possible D match to TRBD1 (6 bases). The CDR3 consists of 15 residues. Germline V gene data show CDR1 as SGHNT and CDR2 as YYREEE (reference sequence). Trimming cost V 0 bases and J 1 base, with 10 bases left between them. Here the CDR3 reads CASSLDRGANTEAFF. The CDR3 region has the DNA TGTGCCAGCAGCTTGGATCGGGGGGCGAACACTGAAGCTTTCTTT.

This clone was observed a single time. The chain employs TRBV5-1 and TRBJ1-5; D remains unclear. This CDR3 has 15 amino acids. CDR1 and CDR2 (germline): SGHRS, YFSETQ. V lost 2 bases, J lost 2 bases, and 11 bases lay in between. This CDR3 reads CASSFSRGGNQPQHF. As DNA, the CDR3 is TGCGCCAGCAGCTTTTCCCGAGGTGGCAATCAGCCCCAGCATTTT. The complete variable domain, with remaining parts taken from reference TRBV5-1 and TRBJ1-5, reads KAGVTQTPRYLIKTRGQQVTLSCSPISGHRSVSWYQQTPGQGLQFLFEYFSETQRNKGNFPGRFSGRQFSNSRSEMNVSTLELGDSALYLCASSFSRGGNQPQHFGDGTRLSIL.

The V call is TRBV2, the J call TRBJ2-2, with TRBD1 as a possible D gene (6 bases). This CDR3 contains 14 residues. Between the trimmed V and J ends, which lost 6 bases and 3 bases, there was a span of 11 bases. In germline, CDR1 is SNHLY, CDR2 FYNNEI. The chain's CDR3 is CASSHGQYTGELFF. As DNA, the CDR3 is TGTGCCAGCAGCCACGGACAGTACACCGGGGAGCTGTTTTTT.